Shown below are 30 T cell receptor beta chains from a single sample sequenced in a study of regulatory T cells in long-lasting Graves disease. HTBI primers from iRepertoire and Arm-PCR of CDR3 regions yielded the TCR beta libraries. TCRdb re-called the multiplex PCR reads with MiXCR, one entry per CDR3 protein. This sample has roughly 430,000 distinct CDR3 sequences, with under 25% found just once. Time point meaning: persistent/refractory GD, antithyroid drugs over 5 years with positive TRAb. Following extraction of RNA from PBMCs, that RNA was used to make the TCR library. Sequencing was performed on peripheral blood mononuclear cells (PBMCs), taken when the disease was refractory, from a patient treated with antithyroid drugs. These receptor sequences come from a female donor with Graves disease.

This clonotype was seen a few times. The genes are TRBV5-6 and TRBJ1-1; 7 bases map to TRBD1. With 4 bases clipped from V and 5 bases from J, the junction kept 5 bases outside the gene matches. The CDR3 consists of 13 residues. Germline V lookup: CDR1 SGHDT, CDR2 YYEEEE. CDR3 DNA: TGTGCCAGCAGCAACAGGGGAGGGACTGAAGCTTTCTTT. Encoded protein: CASSNRGGTEAFF.

The chain joins TRBV7-9 to TRBJ2-6; 9 bases agree with TRBD1. CDR1 is SEHNR, CDR2 FQNEAQ, per germline (reference sequence). The CDR3 length is 18 residues. V gave up 5 bases and J gave up 0 bases; unmatched junction bases: 8. CDR3: CASSPLGDRVSGANVLTF. The CDR3 DNA follows: TGTGCCAGCAGCCCTCTTGGGGACAGGGTCTCTGGGGCCAACGTCCTGACTTTC.

The rearrangement joins TRBV19 to TRBJ2-1; 9 bases fit TRBD2. V gave up 6 bases and J gave up 5 bases; unmatched junction bases: 5. CDR1 and CDR2 from the germline V gene are LNHDA and SQIVND (reference sequence). CDR3 length: 14 residues. CDR3 DNA sequence: TGTGCCAGTAGCAAGACTAGCGGTAACAATGAGCAGTTCTTC. Protein product: CASSKTSGNNEQFF.

In its sample, this clonotype was seen many times. The chain employs TRBV28 and TRBJ1-1; 7 bases map to TRBD1. Germline V gives CDR1 MDHEN, CDR2 SYDVKM. The CDR3 consists of 14 residues. After removal of 6 bases from V and 3 bases from J, the junction contained 7 bases not matched to a gene. Here the CDR3 reads CASSPTGLDTEAFF. CDR3 nucleotide sequence: TGTGCCAGCAGCCCGACAGGGTTGGACACTGAAGCTTTCTTT.

This clonotype appeared many times. Here the CDR3 DNA reads TGTGCCATCAGTCTACACGACATGAACACTGAAGCTTTCTTT. This codes for CAISLHDMNTEAFF. The gene calls are TRBV10-3 and TRBJ1-1; D is unclear. This CDR3 contains 14 residues. The V end lost 5 bases, the J end lost 0 bases, and 10 bases lay between the germline ends. The germline V gene has CDR1 ENHRY and CDR2 SYGVKD.

This clonotype was seen at least ten times. The gene calls are TRBV7-8 and TRBJ2-7; a possible D gene is TRBD1 (6 bases). Germline CDR1 SGHVS, CDR2 FQNEAQ. This CDR3 spans 17 amino acids. V lost 0 bases to trimming and J lost 4 bases, with 19 bases between them. The CDR3 is CASSLAFPLGAGYEQYF. DNA for the CDR3: TGTGCCAGCAGCTTAGCGTTCCCTCTGGGGGCCGGTTACGAGCAGTACTTC. The complete variable domain, with remaining parts taken from reference TRBV7-8 and TRBJ2-7, reads GAGVSQSPRYKVAKRGQDVALRCDPISGHVSLFWYQQALGQGPEFLTYFQNEAQLDKSGLPSDRFFAERPEGSVSTLKIQRTQQEDSAVYLCASSLAFPLGAGYEQYFGPGTRLTVT.

Points on this clonotype: A read error may account for a junction end that differs from germline. The chain recombines TRBV28 with TRBJ2-1; 9 bases map to TRBD1. Looked up from germline, CDR1 is MDHEN and CDR2 is SYDVKM. The CDR3 runs to 13 residues. CDR3 bases: TGTGCCAGCAGTTTGGGGACAGGGTATGAGCAGCTCTTC. Encoded protein: CASSLGTGYEQLF.

The rearrangement uses TRBV20-1 and TRBJ2-7; 13 bases are shared with TRBD2. The germline V gene has CDR1 DFQATT and CDR2 SNEGSKA (reference sequence). V gave up 5 bases and J gave up 3 bases; unmatched junction bases: 4. The CDR3 runs to 14 residues. This CDR3 is CSAVGLAGVYEQYF. Here the CDR3 DNA reads TGCAGTGCTGTCGGACTAGCGGGAGTCTACGAGCAGTACTTC.

This clonotype was counted many times. The chain employs TRBV7-9 and TRBJ2-2; D is tentatively TRBD1 or TRBD2 (5 bases each). CDR1 and CDR2 from the germline V gene are SEHNR and FQNEAQ (reference sequence). Trimming pared 3 bases from V and 4 bases from J, leaving 12 bases between. The CDR3 has 15 residues. The CDR3 region is CASSLRGDITGELFF. CDR3 nucleotides: TGTGCCAGCAGCTTGAGGGGAGACATCACCGGGGAGCTGTTTTTT.

This clonotype was seen a handful of times. V is TRBV7-2 and J is TRBJ1-1; 8 nucleotides agree with TRBD1. This CDR3 is 14 amino acids long. Germline CDR1 and CDR2: SGHTA and FQGNSA. J was trimmed by 4 bases and V by 5 bases; bases with no gene match: 6. The CDR3 region has the DNA TGTGCCAGCAGCCGGGGACAGGCTAGCACTGAAGCTTTCTTT. Protein product: CASSRGQASTEAFF.

There are many counts of this clonotype. DNA for the CDR3: TGCGCCAGCAGCTTGACTACAGGGGAGGTGAACACTGAAGCTTTCTTT. Its protein product is CASSLTTGEVNTEAFF. V usage is TRBV5-1 and J usage is TRBJ1-1; 7 bases map to TRBD1. Germline V gene data show CDR1 as SGHRS and CDR2 as YFSETQ. The CDR3 is 16 residues long. V shed 1 base, J shed 0 bases, and the junction held 6 bases outside the gene matches.

The sample holds many counts of this clonotype. The gene calls are TRBV28 and TRBJ1-1, with 9 nucleotides matching TRBD1. Germline values: CDR1 MDHEN, CDR2 SYDVKM. The CDR3 is 15 residues long. Unmatched junction bases numbered 4, after V lost 5 bases and J lost 0 bases. The CDR3 bases are TGTGCCAGCAGTCCAGGACAGGGGATGAACACTGAAGCTTTCTTT. Its protein product is CASSPGQGMNTEAFF.

The table lists this clonotype with many counts. J is TRBJ2-5 and V is TRBV11-3; D remains unclear. The CDR3 contains 16 residues. V lost 5 bases, J lost 2 bases, and 18 bases lay in between. CDR1 and CDR2 from the germline V gene are SGHNT and YENEEA. CDR3 amino acids: CASSPSVTSHQETQYF. The CDR3 DNA follows: TGTGCCAGCAGCCCCAGCGTGACCTCCCATCAAGAGACCCAGTACTTC.

About this clonotype itself: Compared with germline, one end of the junction differs, possibly owing to a read error. The J gene is TRBJ2-4, the V gene TRBV18; no firm D call. The germline V gene encodes CDR1 KGHSH and CDR2 LQKENI. The CDR3 is 17 amino acids. CDR3 sequence: CASSPINGLQKTNIQHF. The CDR3 DNA sequence: TGTGCCAGCTCACCAATCAACGGGCTCCAAAAAACGAACATTCAGCACTTC.

This clonotype was counted many times. Relative to the germline gene, one junction end is altered; a read error may explain this. The rearrangement joins TRBV12-3 or TRBV12-4 to TRBJ1-5; D is possibly TRBD1 (5 bases). The CDR3 totals 14 residues. The CDR3 loop is CASSLGQGGQPQHF. The CDR3 coding sequence is TGTGCCAGCAGCTTAGGGCAGGGTGGACAGCCCCAGCATTTT.

In this sample, this clonotype turned up many times. The gene calls are TRBV28 and TRBJ1-5, with D maybe TRBD1 (5 bases). The germline V gene encodes CDR1 MDHEN and CDR2 SYDVKM. Trimming removed 6 bases from V and 2 bases from J, with 11 bases in between. This CDR3 has 14 residues. The CDR3 nucleotides are TGTGCCAGCAGCTTAGGGGCGGGCAATCAGCCCCAGCATTTT. Its translation: CASSLGAGNQPQHF.

This clonotype appeared many times. This chain joins TRBV28 and TRBJ1-2; D perhaps matches TRBD1 (5 bases). V lost 5 bases to trimming and J lost 5 bases, with 15 bases between them. CDR3 length: 14 amino acids. Germline values: CDR1 MDHEN, CDR2 SYDVKM. The CDR3 spells CASSPGDLWYGYTF. DNA of the CDR3: TGTGCCAGCAGTCCGGGGGACCTTTGGTATGGCTACACCTTC.

The chain has TRBV20-1 and TRBJ2-3, with TRBD2 matching 8 bases. CDR1 and CDR2 from the germline V gene are DFQATT and SNEGSKA (reference sequence). This CDR3 is 14 amino acids long. V lost 6 bases, J lost 3 bases, and 8 bases stayed unmatched. This chain's CDR3 is CSAPGTRLTDTQYF. CDR3 sequence (DNA): TGCAGTGCCCCCGGGACTAGGCTGACAGATACGCAGTATTTT.

This clonotype was seen many times. The chain uses TRBV7-8 and TRBJ2-5, with TRBD1 matching over 7 bases. V lost 7 bases, J lost 3 bases, and 8 bases stayed unmatched. The germline V gene encodes CDR1 SGHVS and CDR2 FQNEAQ. The CDR3 totals 14 residues. CDR3 protein: CASKRQGQEETQYF. The CDR3 DNA reads as TGTGCCAGCAAAAGACAGGGCCAAGAAGAGACCCAGTACTTC.

The chain uses TRBV9 and TRBJ2-7; D may correspond to TRBD1 or TRBD2 (5 bases each). From germline, CDR1 is SGDLS and CDR2 YYNGEE. The CDR3 is 13 residues long. Trimming cost V 3 bases and J 5 bases, with 12 bases left between them. CDR3 in amino acids: CASSGARDDEQYF. The DNA of the CDR3 is TGTGCCAGCAGCGGGGCTCGGGACGACGAGCAGTACTTC.

Comment on this clonotype: The CDR3 does not end in the conserved phenylalanine or tryptophan, so this is likely a read error. The DNA is omitted, as the CDR3 cannot be located on it reliably, and the CDR3 follows TCRdb's listing. CDR3 protein: CASSLFDLAG. V gene TRBV28 combines with J gene TRBJ2-5; the table's TRBD2 call for D was not verified on the DNA. Germline CDR1 is MDHEN and CDR2 is SYDVKM. The CDR3 is 10 residues long, counting both termini.

This clonotype was observed many times. The chain recombines TRBV6-1 with TRBJ1-6; D is unresolved. This CDR3 region has 15 residues. Deletions cut 4 bases from V and 1 base from J, with 8 bases between. Germline values: CDR1 MNHNS, CDR2 SASEGT. DNA for the CDR3: TGTGCCAGCAGTGCCGAGGGATCCTATAATTCACCCCTCCACTTT. Translation: CASSAEGSYNSPLHF.

This clonotype was detected many times. V usage is TRBV15 and J usage is TRBJ1-2; D may be TRBD1 (6 bases). Germline CDR1 is LNHNV and CDR2 is YYDKDF (reference sequence). Between the trimmed V and J ends, which lost 0 bases and 3 bases, there was a span of 11 bases. The CDR3 contains 15 residues. The CDR3 here is CATSRDRGSYYGYTF. The CDR3, as DNA: TGTGCCACCAGCAGAGACAGGGGTTCTTACTATGGCTACACCTTC.

This clonotype was seen at least ten times. This chain links TRBV20-1 with TRBJ2-5, with unresolved D. V lost 6 bases and J 2 bases, leaving 19 bases between the germline ends. This CDR3 spans 15 amino acids. The V gene's germline CDR1 is DFQATT and CDR2 SNEGSKA (reference sequence). The CDR3 DNA sequence: TGCAGTGCCATTTATCCAGATGGGGAACAAGAGACCCAGTACTTC. Translation gives CSAIYPDGEQETQYF.

This chain uses TRBV15 with TRBJ2-2; no clear D. Germline V lookup: CDR1 LNHNV, CDR2 YYDKDF (reference sequence). Trimming shortened V by 5 bases and J by 7 bases, and 11 bases separated the two germline ends. The CDR3 has 13 residues. The CDR3: CATSGVEDGELFF. CDR3 DNA: TGTGCCACCAGCGGAGTCGAGGACGGGGAGCTGTTTTTT.

The rearrangement uses TRBV9 and TRBJ1-4; no reliable D call. V shed 3 bases and J shed 0 bases, with 12 bases lying between them. This CDR3 is built from 16 residues. Germline V gene data show CDR1 as SGDLS and CDR2 as YYNGEE. The CDR3 DNA follows: TGTGCCAGCAGCGCACCGCGGGGTGCAACTAATGAAAAACTGTTTTTT. Protein product: CASSAPRGATNEKLFF.

This clonotype was observed many times. V usage is TRBV20-1 and J usage is TRBJ2-7, with D maybe TRBD1 (6 bases). In germline, CDR1 is DFQATT, CDR2 SNEGSKA (reference sequence). The CDR3 spans 14 residues. Trimming pared 1 base from V and 2 bases from J, leaving 12 bases between. The CDR3, as DNA: TGCAGTGCTAGAGCCCCGACAGGCCCCTACGAGCAGTACTTC. This translates into CSARAPTGPYEQYF.

This clonotype was counted many times. Possible read error: a much larger clone is one base away. The chain combines TRBV12-3 or TRBV12-4 with TRBJ2-2; D gene ambiguous. V shed 5 bases and J shed 5 bases, with 3 bases lying between them. The length of the CDR3 is 11 residues. The CDR3 DNA is TGTGCCAGCAGTAAGACCGGGGAGCTGTTTTTT. This codes for CASSKTGELFF.

DNA for the CDR3: TGCAGTGCCTTAACAGGGATTGTCCGAGCCAAAAACATTCAGTACTTC. As protein: CSALTGIVRAKNIQYF. J is TRBJ2-4 and V is TRBV20-1; tentative D call: TRBD1 (6 bases). CDR1 is DFQATT and CDR2 is SNEGSKA in the germline V gene (reference sequence). Trimming left V 6 bases short and J 0 bases short, with 18 bases between. This CDR3 is 16 amino acids long.

The chain combines TRBV29-1 with TRBJ1-2; no reliable D call. The CDR3 has 13 residues. Trimming took off 0 bases at V and 4 bases at J, with 9 bases between the two ends. Germline assignment: CDR1 SQVTM and CDR2 ANQGSEA. This chain's CDR3 is CSVEEMEVYGYTF. The CDR3, as DNA: TGCAGCGTTGAAGAGATGGAGGTCTATGGCTACACCTTC. The entire variable domain, with the rest obtained from reference TRBV29-1 and TRBJ1-2, is as follows: SAVISQKPSRDICQRGTSLTIQCQVDSQVTMMFWYRQQPGQSLTLIATANQGSEATYESGFVIDKFPISRPNLTFSTLTVSNMSPEDSSIYLCSVEEMEVYGYTFGSGTRLTVV.